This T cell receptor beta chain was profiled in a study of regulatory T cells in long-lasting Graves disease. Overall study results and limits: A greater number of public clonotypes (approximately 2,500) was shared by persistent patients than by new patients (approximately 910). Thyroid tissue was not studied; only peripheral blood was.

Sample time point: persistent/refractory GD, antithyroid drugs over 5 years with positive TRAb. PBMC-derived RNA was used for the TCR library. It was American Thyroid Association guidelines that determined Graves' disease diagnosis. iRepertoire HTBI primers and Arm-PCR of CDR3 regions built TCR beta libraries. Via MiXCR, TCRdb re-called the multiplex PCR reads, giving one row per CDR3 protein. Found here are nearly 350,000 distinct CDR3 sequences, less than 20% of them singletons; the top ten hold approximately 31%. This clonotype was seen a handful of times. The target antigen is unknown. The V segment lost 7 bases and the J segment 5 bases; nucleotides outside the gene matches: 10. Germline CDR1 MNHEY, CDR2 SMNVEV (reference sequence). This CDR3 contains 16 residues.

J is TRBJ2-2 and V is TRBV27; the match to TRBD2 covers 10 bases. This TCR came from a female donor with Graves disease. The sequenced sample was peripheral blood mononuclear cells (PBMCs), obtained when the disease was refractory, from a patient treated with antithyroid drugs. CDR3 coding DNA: TGTGCCAGCAATTCACAGCGGGGGGGGTTGACCGGGGAGCTGTTTTTT. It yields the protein CASNSQRGGLTGELFF.